These 23 T cell receptor beta chains came from one sample sequenced in a study of blood T cell repertoires in COVID-19. The table came from immunoSEQ multiplex PCR; TCRdb's copy has only in-frame clones and leaves some out. The sample holds under 250,000 clones, about 90% seen once. The sequencing sample was made of PBMCs or T cells enriched from blood (not recorded which). These receptors were taken from a woman aged 25-40 years who had been exposed to COVID-19.

This chain links TRBV2 with TRBJ2-3; TRBD1 matches 8 bases. Germline assignment: CDR1 SNHLY and CDR2 FYNNEI. This CDR3 region has 16 residues. J was trimmed by 1 base and V by 5 bases; bases with no gene match: 8. Written as DNA, the CDR3 is TGTGCCAGCAGTTCCGACAGGGGACGGGGCACAGATACGCAGTATTTT. This translates into CASSSDRGRGTDTQYF.

The gene calls are TRBV25-1 and TRBJ2-7; 9 nucleotides align to TRBD2. The CDR3 runs to 16 residues. The V gene's germline CDR1 is MGHDK and CDR2 SYGVNS. V gave up 3 bases and J gave up 1 base; unmatched junction bases: 7. The CDR3 DNA sequence: TGTGCCAGCAGTGATCTAGCGGGAACGGGGTCCTACGAGCAGTACTTC. Translating gives CASSDLAGTGSYEQYF.

The genes are TRBV15 and TRBJ2-7; 9 bases map to TRBD1. CDR1 is LNHNV and CDR2 is YYDKDF in the germline V gene (reference sequence). The CDR3 is 15 residues long. V dropped 3 bases and J dropped 3; count of bases not matched to a gene: 6. The CDR3 loop reads CATSRETGGFYEQYF. Here the CDR3 DNA reads TGTGCCACCAGCAGGGAGACAGGGGGTTTCTACGAGCAGTACTTC.

This clone was seen just once. This chain joins TRBV19 and TRBJ2-2; a weak D match, TRBD2 (5 bases). The CDR3 consists of 17 residues. V lost 7 bases, J lost 5 bases, and 23 bases lay in between. CDR1 is LNHDA and CDR2 is SQIVND in the germline V gene (reference sequence). CDR3 region: CASNALGVGSETGELFF. The CDR3, as DNA: TGTGCCAGTAATGCTCTCGGGGTCGGGTCGGAAACCGGGGAGCTGTTTTTT.

This clone came up a few times. The V call is TRBV9, the J call TRBJ1-5; D gene uncertain. V was trimmed by 4 bases and J by 7 bases, leaving 18 bases between them. This CDR3 has 15 amino acids. Germline loops: CDR1 SGDLS, CDR2 YYNGEE. The CDR3 here is CASSSGGWAWQPQHF. CDR3 DNA sequence: TGTGCCAGCAGCTCCGGAGGGTGGGCCTGGCAGCCCCAGCATTTT. The whole variable domain, filled in from reference TRBV9 and TRBJ1-5, reads DSGVTQTPKHLITATGQRVTLRCSPRSGDLSVYWYQQSLDQGLQFLIQYYNGEERAKGNILERFSAQQFPDLHSELNLSSLELGDSALYFCASSSGGWAWQPQHFGDGTRLSIL.

The genes are TRBV5-1 and TRBJ2-1; TRBD1 aligns across 9 bases. The V gene end was trimmed by 4 bases and the J gene end by 14 bases; junction bases not matched to a gene: 16. CDR1 is SGHRS, CDR2 YFSETQ, per germline. This CDR3 has 15 amino acids. CDR3 nucleotides: TGCGCCAGCAGCGTTGGAGACAAGGGACAGGGTCATAAGTTCTTC. Translated: CASSVGDKGQGHKFF.

The chain uses TRBV6-5 and TRBJ1-5, with D possibly being TRBD1 (6 bases). The CDR3 is 13 amino acids. V lost 5 bases, J lost 4 bases, and 9 bases lay in between. CDR1 and CDR2 (germline): MNHEY, SVGAGI. The CDR3 reads CASSMGQNQPQHF. CDR3 DNA sequence: TGTGCCAGCAGTATGGGACAAAATCAGCCCCAGCATTTT.

V and J are TRBV4-1 and TRBJ2-7; 8 bases line up with TRBD1. This CDR3 is 14 amino acids long. Trimming took 4 bases from V and 2 from J; bases not matched to a gene: 4. CDR1 is MGHRA, CDR2 YSYEKL, per germline. CDR3 coding DNA: TGCGCCAGCAGCCGGACAGGGAATGCCTACGAGCAGTACTTC. This translates into CASSRTGNAYEQYF.

The V and J genes are TRBV6-5 and TRBJ2-7; TRBD1 agrees at 7 bases. CDR3 size: 13 residues. The V gene end was trimmed by 5 bases and the J gene end by 4 bases; junction bases not matched to a gene: 5. The V gene's germline CDR1 is MNHEY and CDR2 SVGAGI. This CDR3 is CASSLTGLYEQYF. The CDR3 DNA follows: TGTGCCAGCAGTCTGACAGGGCTGTACGAGCAGTACTTC.

V gene TRBV29-1 combines with J gene TRBJ2-1, with 14 bases lining up with TRBD2. V gave up 5 bases and J gave up 7 bases; unmatched junction bases: 4. In germline, CDR1 is SQVTM, CDR2 ANQGSEA. CDR3 size: 14 residues. The CDR3 loop is CSVSGTSGSNEQFF. CDR3 sequence (DNA): TGCAGCGTTTCCGGGACTAGCGGGAGTAATGAGCAGTTCTTC.

The chain couples TRBV27 to TRBJ2-7; tentatively, D is TRBD2 (5 bases). The germline V gene encodes CDR1 MNHEY and CDR2 SMNVEV (reference sequence). Deletions cut 3 bases from V and 0 bases from J, with 12 bases between. This CDR3 has 15 residues. The CDR3 reads CASSLIERFSYEQYF. Written as DNA, the CDR3 is TGTGCCAGCAGTTTGATAGAGCGGTTCTCCTACGAGCAGTACTTC.

The rearrangement links TRBV18 to TRBJ1-5; D perhaps matches TRBD1 (5 bases). Germline CDR1 reads KGHSH; CDR2 reads LQKENI. This CDR3 has 12 amino acids. V lost 4 bases and J lost 7, with 8 bases in between. This CDR3 is CASSQGHQPQHF. As DNA, the CDR3 is TGTGCCAGCTCACAAGGACACCAGCCCCAGCATTTT.

V is TRBV11-2 and J is TRBJ2-6, with a possible D match to TRBD2 (5 bases). Germline V gene data show CDR1 as SGHAT and CDR2 as FQNNGV. This CDR3 is built from 18 residues. V was trimmed by 2 bases and J by 0 bases, leaving 14 bases between them. For the CDR3, the DNA is TGTGCCAGCAGCTTACGGGGAGCGGTGAGCTCTGGGGCCAACGTCCTGACTTTC. Translation: CASSLRGAVSSGANVLTF. Full variable domain (outside the CDR3, taken from reference TRBV11-2 and TRBJ2-6): EAGVAQSPRYKIIEKRQSVAFWCNPISGHATLYWYQQILGQGPKLLIQFQNNGVVDDSQLPKDRFSAERLKGVDSTLKIQPAKLEDSAVYLCASSLRGAVSSGANVLTFGAGSRLTVL.

This chain links TRBV12-3 or TRBV12-4 with TRBJ2-1; 7 positions agree with TRBD2. The CDR3 loop spans 11 amino acids. Trimming at V came to 5 bases and at J to 10 bases, leaving 2 bases not matched to a gene. The CDR3 sequence is CASSPGREQFF. CDR3 bases: TGTGCCAGCAGTCCCGGGAGGGAGCAGTTCTTC.

This chain joins TRBV3-1 (or the pseudogene TRBV3-2) and TRBJ2-5; the match to TRBD2 covers 8 bases. Losses at the gene ends were 8 bases for V and 9 bases for J; bases not matched to a gene: 17. Germline V lookup: CDR1 LGHDT, CDR2 YNNKEL (reference sequence). The CDR3 contains 15 residues. CDR3 coding DNA: TGTGCCAGCGCGTCGGGAGGGGGAGTGGCCTCGGCCCAGTACTTC. As protein: CASASGGGVASAQYF.

The chain recombines TRBV11-2 with TRBJ2-7; maybe TRBD1 (6 bases). Germline assignment: CDR1 SGHAT and CDR2 FQNNGV. There are 12 residues in the CDR3. V lost 7 bases and J 3 bases, leaving 10 bases between the germline ends. CDR3 sequence (DNA): TGTGCCAGCATGGCAGGGGTCTACGAGCAGTACTTC. It is translated as CASMAGVYEQYF.

CDR3 region: CASSLVGRGRSYEQYF. The CDR3 DNA sequence: TGCGCCAGCAGCTTGGTAGGCAGAGGTAGGTCCTACGAGCAGTACTTC. The rearrangement links TRBV5-1 to TRBJ2-7, with D uncertain. CDR3 length: 16 residues. Between the trimmed V and J ends, which lost 0 bases and 1 base, there was a span of 14 bases. CDR1 is SGHRS, CDR2 YFSETQ, per germline.

The chain is built from TRBV28 and TRBJ1-2, with D tentatively TRBD1 (6 bases). Trimming left V 5 bases short and J 7 bases short, with 17 bases between. The CDR3 contains 14 residues. Germline V lookup: CDR1 MDHEN, CDR2 SYDVKM. The CDR3 sequence is CASSPQGLGRGYTF. CDR3 DNA: TGTGCCAGCAGTCCACAGGGTCTCGGTCGTGGCTACACCTTC.

There are a few counts of this clone. This chain connects TRBV7-9 to TRBJ2-1; unclear D gene. CDR3 size: 14 residues. Looked up from germline, CDR1 is SEHNR and CDR2 is FQNEAQ (reference sequence). Between the trimmed V and J ends, which lost 5 bases and 4 bases, there was a span of 12 bases. CDR3 nucleotides: TGTGCCAGCAGCCCCGTAAATTCGTACAATGAGCAGTTCTTC. This codes for CASSPVNSYNEQFF.

This chain uses TRBV28 with TRBJ1-1; D is possibly TRBD1 (5 bases). The CDR3 consists of 16 residues. V shed 6 bases and J shed 0 bases, with 17 bases lying between them. CDR1 MDHEN and CDR2 SYDVKM come from the germline V gene. The CDR3 here is CASSLGGVPLNTEAFF. The CDR3 coding sequence is TGTGCCAGCAGCCTCGGGGGGGTCCCTCTGAACACTGAAGCTTTCTTT.

This chain joins TRBV28 and TRBJ1-1; a weak D match, TRBD1 (5 bases). Looked up from germline, CDR1 is MDHEN and CDR2 is SYDVKM. The CDR3 length is 16 residues. V was shortened by 6 bases and J by 0 bases, with 17 bases between the two germline ends. CDR3: CASREGTGLMNTEAFF. CDR3 DNA: TGTGCCAGCAGGGAGGGCACGGGACTGATGAACACTGAAGCTTTCTTT.

The genes are TRBV9 and TRBJ1-4; a possible D gene is TRBD1 (5 bases). This CDR3 comprises 15 residues. The V end lost 4 bases, the J end lost 6 bases, and 16 bases lay between the germline ends. CDR1 is SGDLS and CDR2 is YYNGEE in the germline V gene. CDR3 protein: CASSPGGRIDEKLFF. CDR3 DNA: TGTGCCAGCAGCCCGGGGGGACGGATTGATGAAAAACTGTTTTTT. The full variable domain, its missing parts supplied by reference TRBV9 and TRBJ1-4, is DSGVTQTPKHLITATGQRVTLRCSPRSGDLSVYWYQQSLDQGLQFLIQYYNGEERAKGNILERFSAQQFPDLHSELNLSSLELGDSALYFCASSPGGRIDEKLFFGSGTQLSVL.

This clone was seen once. Other DNA variants within this sample encode the same CDR3. V gene TRBV5-4 combines with J gene TRBJ1-1; no clear D. CDR3 length: 13 amino acids. The germline V gene has CDR1 SGHNT and CDR2 YYREEE (reference sequence). Trimming stripped 2 bases from V and 2 bases from J, with 7 bases between. CDR3 in DNA: TGTGCCAGCAGCTTCGGGAGCAACACTGAAGCTTTCTTT. Protein sequence: CASSFGSNTEAFF.